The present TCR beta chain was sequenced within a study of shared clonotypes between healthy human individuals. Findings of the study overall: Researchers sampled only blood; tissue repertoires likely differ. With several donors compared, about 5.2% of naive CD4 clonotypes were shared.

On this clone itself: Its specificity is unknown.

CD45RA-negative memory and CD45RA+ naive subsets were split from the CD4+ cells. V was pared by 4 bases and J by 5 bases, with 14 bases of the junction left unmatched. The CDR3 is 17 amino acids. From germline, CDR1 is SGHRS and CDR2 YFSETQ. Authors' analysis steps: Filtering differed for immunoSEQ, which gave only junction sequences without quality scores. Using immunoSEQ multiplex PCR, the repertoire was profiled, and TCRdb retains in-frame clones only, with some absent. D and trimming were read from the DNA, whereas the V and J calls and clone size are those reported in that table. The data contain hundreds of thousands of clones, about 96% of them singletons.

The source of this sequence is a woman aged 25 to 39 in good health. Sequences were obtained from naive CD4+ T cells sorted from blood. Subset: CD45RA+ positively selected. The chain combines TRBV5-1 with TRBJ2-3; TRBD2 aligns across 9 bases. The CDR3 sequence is CASSRTASGTPRDTQYF. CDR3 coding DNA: TGCGCCAGCAGCCGGACGGCTAGCGGGACCCCCAGAGATACGCAGTATTTT.